This T cell receptor (beta chain) was sequenced for a study of human T cells and chemical hapten exposure. This clonotype was recorded at least ten times. TCRdb reprocessed the RACE reads via MiXCR and lists one record per CDR3 protein. The sample holds a few hundred thousand distinct CDR3 sequences, about 6% seen once. Time point in this sample: patch test 2, 6 weeks after DPC sensitization. The treatment: therapeutic diphenylcyclopropenone sensitization with weekly scalp DPC. The germline V gene has CDR1 SGDLS and CDR2 YYNGEE. The CDR3 is made up of 15 amino acids. V was clipped by 1 base and J by 1 base, with 11 bases between them.

The source of this sequence is a woman aged 18-35 years with alopecia areata. Some clones in this sample may be carry-over from other donors' samples. The material was whole blood, obtained in connection with sensitization to the hapten diphenylcyclopropenone (DPC). The chain joins TRBV9 to TRBJ1-1, with D unclear. The CDR3 is CASSVQPTENTEAFF. For the CDR3, the DNA is TGTGCCAGCAGCGTACAACCAACAGAGAACACTGAAGCTTTCTTT.